A selection of T cell receptor beta chains follows, all from one sample in a study of radiation and T cells in renal cell carcinoma. TCRdb's table, derived via immunoSEQ multiplex PCR, lists solely in-frame clones and lacks some. The data contain under 20,000 clones, roughly two thirds of them seen just once; the ten biggest clones take up 9.5% to 15%. The source was tumor tissue, collected from a patient whose treatment included radiotherapy and nephrectomy. These receptors were taken from an older woman with renal cell carcinoma. Each CDR3 is given with its conserved first and last residue. D genes are given only for firm matches. The size entry is marked missing in some rows and otherwise reads once, few, many or a size class.

CDR3aa,CDR3nt,j_gene,abundance,v_gene,d_gene
CASRLPGYYGYTF,TGTGCCAGCAGACTCCCGGGGTACTATGGCTACACCTTC,TRBJ1-2,.,TRBV28,.
CATSRDRTLRHYGYTF,TGTGCCACCAGCAGAGATCGGACACTTCGGCACTATGGCTACACCTTC,TRBJ1-2,.,TRBV15,.
CASSYAGEIGYGYTF,TGTGCCAGCAGTTATGCAGGAGAGATCGGCTATGGCTACACCTTC,TRBJ1-2,.,TRBV27,.
CASSPSSGIDNSPLHF,TGCGCCAGCAGCCCTTCGAGTGGGATCGATAATTCACCCCTCCACTTT,TRBJ1-6,.,TRBV4-1,.
CASRRVQMNTEAFF,TGTGCCAGCAGGAGGGTACAGATGAACACTGAAGCTTTCTTT,TRBJ1-1,once,TRBV2,.
CASSQDPTSGTSTDTQYF,TGCGCCAGCAGCCAAGACCCCACCAGCGGGACTAGCACAGATACGCAGTATTTT,TRBJ2-3,.,TRBV4-3,TRBD2
CASSYRDNQPQHF,TGTGCCAGCAGTTACAGGGACAATCAGCCCCAGCATTTT,TRBJ1-5,once,TRBV27,.
CASSLEGQRDGYTF,TGTGCCAGCAGCTTAGAGGGCCAGAGGGATGGCTACACCTTC,TRBJ1-2,.,TRBV7-2,.
CASSIGTQETQYF,TGTGCCAGCAGTATAGGGACCCAAGAGACCCAGTACTTC,TRBJ2-5,.,TRBV11-3,.
CASSVGAGEIQPQHF,TGTGCCAGCAGCGTAGGGGCAGGAGAAATACAGCCCCAGCATTTT,TRBJ1-5,.,TRBV9,.
CASSPSGNTIYF,TGTGCCAGCAGCCCCTCAGGAAACACCATATATTTT,TRBJ1-3,.,TRBV9,.
CASSQDRFAAYGYTF,TGCGCCAGCAGCCAAGATAGGTTTGCTGCCTATGGCTACACCTTC,TRBJ1-2,.,TRBV4-3,.
CASSLKWGLAGEGDTQYF,TGTGCCAGCAGCCTTAAGTGGGGACTAGCGGGGGAAGGTGATACGCAGTATTTT,TRBJ2-3,.,TRBV7-9,TRBD2